This TCR beta chain was profiled in a study of T-cell reconstitution after alpha-beta-depleted transplantation in children. This CDR3 has 17 amino acids. The germline gives CDR1 LGHNA, CDR2 YNFKEQ. The V segment lost 0 bases and the J segment 0 bases; nucleotides outside the gene matches: 2. Unique molecular identifiers were used in preparing the TCRbeta library. Each CDR3 protein gets one entry after TCRdb re-called the PCR reads with MiXCR. The repertoire includes a few hundred thousand distinct CDR3 sequences, nearly 10% of them detected once, and 10% sits in the top ten. This clonotype was counted a few times.

The rearrangement joins TRBV4-2 to TRBJ2-6; TRBD2 matches at 7 bases. Specimen: PBMCs from the stem cell graft donor, collected from the stem cell graft. This receptor was taken from a human donor who donated a stem cell graft to a child with SCID. The chain's CDR3 is CASSQDGGGSGANVLTF. The CDR3 DNA follows: TGTGCCAGCAGCCAAGACGGCGGGGGCTCTGGGGCCAACGTCCTGACTTTC.